This entry lists 9 T cell receptor beta chains sequenced from one sample in a study of siplizumab effects on memory and regulatory T cells. The assay was immunoSEQ multiplex PCR, and TCRdb's table has in-frame clones only and misses some. Here the sample spans about 120,000 clones, about 93% being singletons. Sequencing input: non-Treg CD4+ T cells sorted from blood. The source is a human donor in good health.

The V and J genes are TRBV14 and TRBJ2-7, with D possibly matching TRBD1 (6 bases). CDR3 size: 12 residues. The germline V gene encodes CDR1 SGHDN and CDR2 FVKESK. The V end was cut by 1 base, the J end by 7 bases, with 8 bases between. The CDR3 spells CASSQVRGEQYF. The CDR3 bases are TGTGCCAGCAGCCAAGTGAGGGGGGAGCAGTACTTC.

The chain is built from TRBV28 and TRBJ1-4; D perhaps matches TRBD1 (6 bases). Germline lookup yields CDR1 MDHEN and CDR2 SYDVKM. This CDR3 is built from 14 residues. The germline V and J ends were trimmed by 6 bases and 4 bases, with 12 bases remaining between them. Written as DNA, the CDR3 is TGTGCCAGCAGAAGGGGGGTTGGTAATGAAAAACTGTTTTTT. Its protein is CASRRGVGNEKLFF. The full variable domain, completed using reference TRBV28 and TRBJ1-4, is DVKVTQSSRYLVKRTGEKVFLECVQDMDHENMFWYRQDPGLGLRLIYFSYDVKMKEKGDIPEGYSVSREKKERFSLILESASTNQTSMYLCASRRGVGNEKLFFGSGTQLSVL.

V usage is TRBV7-3 and J usage is TRBJ2-1; 7 nucleotides agree with TRBD1. The CDR3 has 13 amino acids. Germline-derived CDR1 and CDR2 are SGHTA and FQGTGA. Trimming removed 5 bases from V and 8 bases from J; junction bases left unmatched: 6. The CDR3 loop is CASSPRTGHEQFF. For the CDR3, the DNA is TGTGCCAGCAGCCCCCGGACAGGCCATGAGCAGTTCTTC. The full variable domain, its missing parts supplied by reference TRBV7-3 and TRBJ2-1, is GAGVSQTPSNKVTEKGKYVELRCDPISGHTALYWYRQSLGQGPEFLIYFQGTGAADDSGLPNDRFFAVRPEGSVSTLKIQRTERGDSAVYLCASSPRTGHEQFFGPGTRLTVL.

The chain employs TRBV9 and TRBJ1-2; no clear D gene. Between the trimmed V and J ends, which lost 0 bases and 8 bases, there was a span of 14 bases. Germline CDR1 SGDLS, CDR2 YYNGEE. The CDR3 is 14 amino acids. The CDR3 reads CASSVVDGVGGYTF. CDR3 in DNA: TGTGCCAGCAGCGTAGTCGACGGGGTTGGGGGCTACACCTTC.

This chain connects TRBV19 to TRBJ1-4, with D uncertain. Trimming cost V 5 bases and J 0 bases, with 4 bases left between them. Germline CDR1 is LNHDA and CDR2 is SQIVND (reference sequence). The CDR3 length is 13 residues. DNA for the CDR3: TGTGCCAGTAGTCACTCAACTAATGAAAAACTGTTTTTT. This sequence encodes CASSHSTNEKLFF.

The V gene is TRBV6-5, the J gene TRBJ1-4, with 8 nucleotides matching TRBD1. J was trimmed by 4 bases and V by 4 bases; bases with no gene match: 2. Per germline, CDR1 MNHEY and CDR2 SVGAGI. CDR3 length: 14 residues. Here the CDR3 DNA reads TGTGCCAGCAGTTGGACAGGGATTAATGAAAAACTGTTTTTT. Encoded protein: CASSWTGINEKLFF.

The chain uses TRBV11-2 and TRBJ1-2; no clear D gene. The length of the CDR3 is 14 residues. Germline-derived CDR1 and CDR2 are SGHAT and FQNNGV. Trimming shortened V by 0 bases and J by 8 bases, and 13 bases separated the two germline ends. CDR3 nucleotide sequence: TGTGCCAGCAGCTTAGATTCGGCAGGCGGAGGCTACACCTTC. It specifies CASSLDSAGGGYTF.

This clone came up once. The chain is built from TRBV4-3 and TRBJ1-2; D uncertain. CDR1 is LGHNA and CDR2 is YSLEER in the germline V gene. The V end lost 0 bases, the J end lost 3 bases, and 11 bases lay between the germline ends. The CDR3 length is 15 residues. CDR3: CASSQEKGGDYGYTF. The CDR3 coding sequence is TGCGCCAGCAGCCAAGAGAAGGGTGGGGACTATGGCTACACCTTC.

About this clone: A read error may produce the germline difference seen at one junction end. The chain joins TRBV6-1 to TRBJ2-7; 9 bases are shared with TRBD2. This CDR3 contains 15 residues. CDR1 and CDR2 from the germline V gene are MNHNS and SASEGT. The CDR3 reads CASSGTGTSFVRDNF. The DNA of the CDR3 is TGTGCCAGCAGTGGCACCGGGACTAGCTTCGTTCGGGACAACTTC.